This T cell receptor beta chain was retrieved from a study of T cell repertoires in cytomegalovirus infection (dated by TCRdb to between 2019 and 2020). Broadly, across the study: The peptide stimulations were aimed at well-studied HLA-B-restricted epitopes as well as recently identified HLA-C-restricted CMV epitopes, whose presentation resists viral immunomodulation. The HLA type of each donor mattered for the analysis, because public TCR beta signatures pointed to carriage of CMV infection along with the matching HLA type.

The paper's findings and limits, for the study overall: In both this cohort and an independent cohort of 352 donors, the cumulative frequency of public TCR beta family members distinguished carriers of CMV infection plus the relevant HLA type. The ex vivo response was dominated by HLA-C-restricted CMV-specific TCR beta clonotypes, which also provided the single most frequent clonotype in two of eight donors.

In this sample, this clonotype turned up a few times. Its target antigen remains unknown. No much larger clone is present one base from it, and per-base qualities are unavailable. What this sample's treatment or condition label stands for: in vitro stimulation with specific CMV peptide epitopes to enrich CMV-specific T cells. The sequencer was an Illumina HiSeq 1500. Using fastp at Q25 and MiXCR, TCRdb reprocessed the public reads and kept productive beta chains. Entries are consolidated by CDR3 protein sequence, retaining the most common genes and DNA. In all, the sample holds more than 300,000 distinct CDR3 sequences, and approximately 35% of those were seen once. The top ten clonotypes cover about 14% of the sample. Sequencing used cultured PBMCs, obtained from culture after CMV antigen stimulation. The receptor was derived from a human donor in good health (CMV status not recorded). Some clones in this sample may be carry-over from other donors' samples.

The DNA sequence is as follows: TGTGCCAGCAGTTTGACGAGCGAGTACTACGAGCAGTACTTC. This is translated as CASSLTSEYYEQYF. The rearranged chain carries TRBV27 and TRBJ2-7; the D gene cannot be resolved reliably. The V and J ends are trimmed by 3 bases and 3 bases, leaving 12 bases between them. The CDR3 starts with the cysteine, ends with the phenylalanine, and has 14 residues. Only CDR3 DNA is held: 42 bases, read in frame from base 1. CDR1 and CDR2 (MNHEY, SMNVEV) derive from the germline V gene (reference sequence).